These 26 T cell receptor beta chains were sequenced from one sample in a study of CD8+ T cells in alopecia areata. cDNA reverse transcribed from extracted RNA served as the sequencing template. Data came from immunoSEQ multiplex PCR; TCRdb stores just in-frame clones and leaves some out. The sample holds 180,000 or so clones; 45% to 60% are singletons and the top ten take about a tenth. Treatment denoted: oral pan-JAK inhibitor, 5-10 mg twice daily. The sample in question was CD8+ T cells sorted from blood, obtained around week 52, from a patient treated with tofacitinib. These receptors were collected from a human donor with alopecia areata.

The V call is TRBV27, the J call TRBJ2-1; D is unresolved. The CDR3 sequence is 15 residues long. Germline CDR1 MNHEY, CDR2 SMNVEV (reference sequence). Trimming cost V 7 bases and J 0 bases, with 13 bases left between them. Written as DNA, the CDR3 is TGTGCCAGCAAAGAGGTGGGGTTCTCCTACAATGAGCAGTTCTTC. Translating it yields CASKEVGFSYNEQFF.

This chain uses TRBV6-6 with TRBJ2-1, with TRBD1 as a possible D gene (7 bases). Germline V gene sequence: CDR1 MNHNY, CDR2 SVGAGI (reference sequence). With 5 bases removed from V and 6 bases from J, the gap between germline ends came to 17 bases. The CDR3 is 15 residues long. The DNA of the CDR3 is TGTGCCAGCAGTCATTCAGGGGGAGGTGTCAATGAGCAGTTCTTC. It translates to CASSHSGGGVNEQFF.

CDR3 nucleotide sequence: TGTGCCAGCAGCGTAAGGAGAGAAGCGGGCTCCGAGCAGTACTTC. This sequence encodes CASSVRREAGSEQYF. This chain links TRBV9 with TRBJ2-7; D is possibly TRBD2 (6 bases). V lost 1 base to trimming and J lost 6 bases, with 17 bases between them. Germline V gene data show CDR1 as SGDLS and CDR2 as YYNGEE. The CDR3 has 15 amino acids.

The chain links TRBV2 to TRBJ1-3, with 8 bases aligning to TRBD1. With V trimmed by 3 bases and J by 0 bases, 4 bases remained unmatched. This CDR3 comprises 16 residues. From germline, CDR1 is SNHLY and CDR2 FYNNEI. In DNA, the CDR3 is TGTGCCAGCAGTGAGACAGGGGCGAACTCTGGAAACACCATATATTTT. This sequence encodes CASSETGANSGNTIYF.

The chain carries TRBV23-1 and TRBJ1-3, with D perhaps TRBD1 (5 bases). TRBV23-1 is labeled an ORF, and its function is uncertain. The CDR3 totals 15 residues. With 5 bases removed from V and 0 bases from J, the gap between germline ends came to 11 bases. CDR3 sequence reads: CASSYTGNSGNTIYF. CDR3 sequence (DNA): TGCGCCAGCAGTTATACAGGAAACTCTGGAAACACCATATATTTT.

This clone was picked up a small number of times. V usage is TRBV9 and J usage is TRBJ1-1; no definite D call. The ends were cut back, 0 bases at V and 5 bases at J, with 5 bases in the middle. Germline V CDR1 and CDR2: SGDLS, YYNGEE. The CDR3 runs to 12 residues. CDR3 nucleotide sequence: TGTGCCAGCAGCGTAGACGGGACTGAAGCTTTCTTT. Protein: CASSVDGTEAFF.

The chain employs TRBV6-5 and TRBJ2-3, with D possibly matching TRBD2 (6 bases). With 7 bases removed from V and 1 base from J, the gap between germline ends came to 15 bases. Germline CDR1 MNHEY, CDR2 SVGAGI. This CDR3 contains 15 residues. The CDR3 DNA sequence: TGTGCCAGCACCCAAGCGGGCGGGGGCACAGATACGCAGTATTTT. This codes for CASTQAGGGTDTQYF.

Here the CDR3 reads CASSFRTGVGTIYF. The CDR3 bases are TGTGCCAGCAGTTTCCGAACAGGGGTAGGCACCATATATTTT. This chain uses TRBV27 with TRBJ1-3; 7 nucleotides line up with TRBD1. The CDR3 is 14 amino acids. CDR1 is MNHEY, CDR2 SMNVEV, per germline (reference sequence). V lost 3 bases, J lost 9 bases, and 8 bases stayed unmatched.

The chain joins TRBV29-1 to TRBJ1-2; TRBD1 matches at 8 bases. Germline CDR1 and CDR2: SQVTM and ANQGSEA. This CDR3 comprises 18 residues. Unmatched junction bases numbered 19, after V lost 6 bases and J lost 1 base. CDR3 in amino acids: CSVQGAGSALVDNYGYTF. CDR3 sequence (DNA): TGCAGCGTCCAGGGGGCAGGATCGGCGCTCGTTGATAACTATGGCTACACCTTC.

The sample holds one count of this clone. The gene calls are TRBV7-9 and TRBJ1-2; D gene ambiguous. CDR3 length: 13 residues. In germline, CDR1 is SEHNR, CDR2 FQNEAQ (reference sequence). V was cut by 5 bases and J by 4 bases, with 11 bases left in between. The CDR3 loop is CASSPRQIYGYTF. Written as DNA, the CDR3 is TGTGCCAGCAGCCCCCGGCAGATCTATGGCTACACCTTC.

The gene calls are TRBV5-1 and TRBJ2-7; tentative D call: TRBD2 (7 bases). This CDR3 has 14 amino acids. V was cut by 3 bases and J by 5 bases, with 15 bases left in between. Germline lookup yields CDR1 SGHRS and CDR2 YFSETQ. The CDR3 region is CASSSEGGQDEQYF. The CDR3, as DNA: TGCGCCAGCAGCTCCGAGGGGGGGCAGGACGAGCAGTACTTC. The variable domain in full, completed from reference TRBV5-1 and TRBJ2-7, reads KAGVTQTPRYLIKTRGQQVTLSCSPISGHRSVSWYQQTPGQGLQFLFEYFSETQRNKGNFPGRFSGRQFSNSRSEMNVSTLELGDSALYLCASSSEGGQDEQYFGPGTRLTVT.

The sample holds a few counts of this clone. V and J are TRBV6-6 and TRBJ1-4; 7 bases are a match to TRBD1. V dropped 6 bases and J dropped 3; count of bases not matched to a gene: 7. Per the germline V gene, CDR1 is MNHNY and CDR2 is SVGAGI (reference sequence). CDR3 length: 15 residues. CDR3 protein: CASSQTQGANEKLFF. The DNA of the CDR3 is TGTGCCAGCAGCCAGACCCAGGGGGCTAATGAAAAACTGTTTTTT.

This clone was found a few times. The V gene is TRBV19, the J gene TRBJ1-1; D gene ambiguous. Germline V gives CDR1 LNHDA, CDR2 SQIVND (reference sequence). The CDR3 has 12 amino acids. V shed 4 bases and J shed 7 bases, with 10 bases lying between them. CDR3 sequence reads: CASSTGWGEAFF. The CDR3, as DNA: TGTGCCAGTAGTACCGGGTGGGGTGAAGCTTTCTTT.

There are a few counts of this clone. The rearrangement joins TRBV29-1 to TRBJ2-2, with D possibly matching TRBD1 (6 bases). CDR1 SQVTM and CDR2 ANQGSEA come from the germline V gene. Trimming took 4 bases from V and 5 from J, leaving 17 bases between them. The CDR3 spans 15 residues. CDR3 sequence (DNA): TGCAGCGTTGTCGTAGGGGGAATTAGGACCGGGGAGCTGTTTTTT. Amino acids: CSVVVGGIRTGELFF.

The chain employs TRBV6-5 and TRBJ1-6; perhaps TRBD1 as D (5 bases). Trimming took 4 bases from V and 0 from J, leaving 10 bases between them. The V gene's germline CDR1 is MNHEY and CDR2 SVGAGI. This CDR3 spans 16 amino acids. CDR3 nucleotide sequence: TGTGCCAGCAGTTTATCCAGGGACTCCTATAATTCACCCCTCCACTTT. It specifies CASSLSRDSYNSPLHF.

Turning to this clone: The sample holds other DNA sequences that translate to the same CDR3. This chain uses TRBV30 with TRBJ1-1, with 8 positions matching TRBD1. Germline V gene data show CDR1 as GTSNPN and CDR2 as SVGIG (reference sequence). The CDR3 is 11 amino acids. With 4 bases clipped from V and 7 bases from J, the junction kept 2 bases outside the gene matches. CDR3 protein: CAWTGGLEAFF. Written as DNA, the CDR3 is TGTGCCTGGACAGGGGGCCTTGAAGCTTTCTTT.

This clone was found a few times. CDR3 bases: TGTGCCAGCAGCCCAACGGGACAGGGAAACATTCAGTACTTC. Translating it yields CASSPTGQGNIQYF. V gene TRBV14 combines with J gene TRBJ2-4, with 9 bases matching TRBD1. This CDR3 is 14 amino acids long. Trimming at V came to 4 bases and at J to 6 bases, leaving 4 bases not matched to a gene. Germline V lookup: CDR1 SGHDN, CDR2 FVKESK.

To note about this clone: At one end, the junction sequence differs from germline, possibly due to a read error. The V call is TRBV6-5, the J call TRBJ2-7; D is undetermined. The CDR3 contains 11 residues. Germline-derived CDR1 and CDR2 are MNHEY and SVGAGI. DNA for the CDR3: TGTGCCACCAGTTGGGTCGACGAGCAGTACTTC. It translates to CATSWVDEQYF.

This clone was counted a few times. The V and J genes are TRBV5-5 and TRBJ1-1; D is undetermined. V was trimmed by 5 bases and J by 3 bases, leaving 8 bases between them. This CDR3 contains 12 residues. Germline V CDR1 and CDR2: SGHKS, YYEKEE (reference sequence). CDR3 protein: CASSSGYTEAFF. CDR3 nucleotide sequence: TGTGCCAGCAGTTCCGGGTACACTGAAGCTTTCTTT.

The CDR3 reads CASSVVMGTEAFF. The CDR3 DNA reads TGTGCCAGCAGCGTAGTGATGGGCACTGAAGCTTTCTTT. V gene TRBV9 combines with J gene TRBJ1-1, with D hard to call. Germline loops: CDR1 SGDLS, CDR2 YYNGEE. V was clipped by 0 bases and J by 4 bases, with 7 bases between them. This CDR3 is 13 amino acids long. Filled out from reference TRBV9 and TRBJ1-1, the complete variable domain reads DSGVTQTPKHLITATGQRVTLRCSPRSGDLSVYWYQQSLDQGLQFLIQYYNGEERAKGNILERFSAQQFPDLHSELNLSSLELGDSALYFCASSVVMGTEAFFGQGTRLTVV.

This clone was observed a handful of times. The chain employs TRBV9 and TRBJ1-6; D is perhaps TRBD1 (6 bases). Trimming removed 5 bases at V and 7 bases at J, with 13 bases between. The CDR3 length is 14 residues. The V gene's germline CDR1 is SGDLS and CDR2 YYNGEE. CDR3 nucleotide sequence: TGTGCCAGCAGGGACCGGGGGCGGAATTCACCCCTCCACTTT. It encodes CASRDRGRNSPLHF.

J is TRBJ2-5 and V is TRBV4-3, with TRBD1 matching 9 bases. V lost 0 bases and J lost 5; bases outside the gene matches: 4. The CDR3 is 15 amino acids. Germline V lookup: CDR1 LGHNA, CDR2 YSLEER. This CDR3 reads CASSQDTGGEETQYF. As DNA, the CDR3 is TGCGCCAGCAGCCAAGACACAGGGGGCGAGGAGACCCAGTACTTC.

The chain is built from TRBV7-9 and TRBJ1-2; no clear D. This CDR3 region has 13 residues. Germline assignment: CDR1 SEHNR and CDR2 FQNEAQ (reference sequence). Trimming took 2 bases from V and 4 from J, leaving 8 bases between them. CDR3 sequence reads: CASSLWTVYGYTF. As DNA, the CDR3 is TGTGCCAGCAGCTTATGGACGGTCTATGGCTACACCTTC.

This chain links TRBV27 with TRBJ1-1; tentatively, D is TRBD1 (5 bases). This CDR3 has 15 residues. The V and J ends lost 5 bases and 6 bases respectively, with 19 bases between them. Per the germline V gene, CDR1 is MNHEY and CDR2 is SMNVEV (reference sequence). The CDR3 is CASSPLARTGPEAFF. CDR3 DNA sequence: TGTGCCAGCAGTCCGCTCGCGAGGACGGGGCCTGAAGCTTTCTTT.

CDR3 DNA: TGTGCCAGCAGCGAATTACCGGGGACCAACACCGGGGAGCTGTTTTTT. It codes for CASSELPGTNTGELFF. The chain couples TRBV7-9 to TRBJ2-2; either TRBD1 or TRBD2 may supply D (5 bases each). From germline, CDR1 is SEHNR and CDR2 FQNEAQ (reference sequence). CDR3 size: 16 residues. V gave up 5 bases and J gave up 2 bases, with 15 bases separating them.

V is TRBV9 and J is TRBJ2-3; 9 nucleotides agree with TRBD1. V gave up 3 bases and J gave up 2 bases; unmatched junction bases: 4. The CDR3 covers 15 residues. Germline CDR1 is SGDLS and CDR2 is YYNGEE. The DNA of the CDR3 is TGTGCCAGCAGCGCGGGACAGGGCTACACAGATACGCAGTATTTT. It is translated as CASSAGQGYTDTQYF.